These 20 T cell receptor beta chains were all obtained from the same sample, sequenced in a study of shared T cell receptors in the human thymus. This table comes from immunoSEQ multiplex PCR, and its TCRdb copy is limited to in-frame clones, with some not included. The repertoire holds over 350,000 clones, with 95% as singletons. The specimen was thymocytes. The receptors were sampled from a human donor.

CDR3 DNA: TGTGCCAGCAGTGACCTAGCGGGAAAGGCACACATTCAGTACTTC. It specifies CASSDLAGKAHIQYF. The rearrangement joins TRBV7-2 to TRBJ2-4; the match to TRBD2 covers 9 bases. The V gene end was trimmed by 6 bases and the J gene end by 8 bases; junction bases not matched to a gene: 11. The CDR3 extends over 15 amino acids. The germline V gene has CDR1 SGHTA and CDR2 FQGNSA.

The chain recombines TRBV14 with TRBJ2-2, with 10 bases lining up with TRBD1. CDR1 and CDR2 (germline): SGHDN, FVKESK. Trimming removed 2 bases from V and 1 base from J; junction bases left unmatched: 16. CDR3 size: 21 residues. Here the CDR3 DNA reads TGTGCCAGCAGCCAAAAAAAGCCGGACAGGGGGGTAACTCTGAACACCGGGGAGCTGTTTTTT. Amino acids: CASSQKKPDRGVTLNTGELFF.

The V and J genes are TRBV27 and TRBJ2-7; 8 nucleotides line up with TRBD1. Trimming took 7 bases from V and 2 from J; bases not matched to a gene: 16. The CDR3 length is 17 residues. Germline V gives CDR1 MNHEY, CDR2 SMNVEV (reference sequence). CDR3 bases: TGTGCCAGCATCGTGGGACAGGTTGATCGTCGGACCTACGAGCAGTACTTC. This gives the protein CASIVGQVDRRTYEQYF.

The chain combines TRBV14 with TRBJ1-2, with 7 bases matching TRBD1. V dropped 3 bases and J dropped 5; count of bases not matched to a gene: 6. This CDR3 has 14 residues. From germline, CDR1 is SGHDN and CDR2 FVKESK. This CDR3 reads CASSHRDSAYGYTF. The CDR3 DNA follows: TGTGCCAGCAGCCATCGGGACAGCGCGTATGGCTACACCTTC.

The chain recombines TRBV6-1 with TRBJ1-1; D is unclear. The germline V gene encodes CDR1 MNHNS and CDR2 SASEGT. V lost 4 bases and J 4 bases, leaving 13 bases between the germline ends. The CDR3 totals 14 residues. CDR3 residues: CASSVGRVGTEAFF. CDR3 DNA: TGTGCCAGCAGTGTCGGAAGGGTTGGCACTGAAGCTTTCTTT.

V gene TRBV2 combines with J gene TRBJ1-3; TRBD1 agrees at 8 bases. Germline CDR1 and CDR2: SNHLY and FYNNEI. Trimming removed 4 bases from V and 2 bases from J; junction bases left unmatched: 4. The CDR3 has 15 amino acids. Here the CDR3 reads CASSVQGAAGNTIYF. The DNA of the CDR3 is TGTGCCAGCAGTGTTCAGGGGGCTGCTGGAAACACCATATATTTT. The whole variable domain, remainder taken from reference TRBV2 and TRBJ1-3, is EPEVTQTPSHQVTQMGQEVILRCVPISNHLYFYWYRQILGQKVEFLVSFYNNEISEKSEIFDDQFSVERPDGSNFTLKIRSTKLEDSAMYFCASSVQGAAGNTIYFGEGSWLTVV.

V is TRBV11-2 and J is TRBJ2-1; D ambiguous. V was pared by 4 bases and J by 7 bases, with 14 bases between. The germline V gene has CDR1 SGHAT and CDR2 FQNNGV. There are 14 residues in the CDR3. The CDR3 DNA is TGTGCCAGCAGCTCTCTCGGCCTTGATAATGAGCAGTTCTTC. It yields the protein CASSSLGLDNEQFF.

This sequence joins TRBV6-1 and TRBJ2-3, with D hard to call. The CDR3 is 11 amino acids. Trimming stripped 6 bases from V and 5 bases from J, with 6 bases between. Germline V CDR1 and CDR2: MNHNS, SASEGT. The CDR3 sequence: CASSHLDTQYF. Here the CDR3 DNA reads TGTGCCAGCAGCCACCTAGATACGCAGTATTTT.

The V call is TRBV27, the J call TRBJ1-5; possible D gene TRBD1, 5 bases. With 0 bases removed from V and 6 bases from J, the gap between germline ends came to 12 bases. CDR1 and CDR2 (germline): MNHEY, SMNVEV (reference sequence). This CDR3 is built from 15 residues. The CDR3: CASSLSRGTPQPQHF. Written as DNA, the CDR3 is TGTGCCAGCAGTTTATCGAGGGGTACGCCTCAGCCCCAGCATTTT.

The chain combines TRBV5-1 with TRBJ2-7, with TRBD2 matching 16 bases. The CDR3 extends over 18 amino acids. The V gene end was trimmed by 4 bases and the J gene end by 2 bases; junction bases not matched to a gene: 9. Per germline, CDR1 SGHRS and CDR2 YFSETQ. In DNA form, the CDR3 reads TGCGCCAGCAGCCTGCCCGGGACTAGCGGGAGGGCCCCCTACGAGCAGTACTTC. It yields the protein CASSLPGTSGRAPYEQYF.

The chain couples TRBV30 to TRBJ1-2; 8 bases map to TRBD1. The CDR3 loop spans 14 amino acids. The trim removed 4 bases at V and 8 bases at J, leaving 12 bases unmatched. In germline, CDR1 is GTSNPN, CDR2 SVGIG (reference sequence). CDR3 sequence (DNA): TGTGCCTGGACCGCCCGGACAGGGTGGTTGGGCTACACCTTC. Its protein is CAWTARTGWLGYTF.

The chain recombines TRBV11-1 with TRBJ2-7, with a tentative D call TRBD1 (5 bases). This CDR3 is 15 amino acids long. Germline assignment: CDR1 SGHAT and CDR2 FQDESV (reference sequence). V lost 2 bases to trimming and J lost 2 bases, with 13 bases between them. CDR3 sequence: CASSLTDSPPYEQYF. The DNA of the CDR3 is TGTGCCAGCAGCTTAACTGACAGCCCTCCCTACGAGCAGTACTTC.

This chain connects TRBV4-1 to TRBJ1-2, with D perhaps matching TRBD1 (5 bases). CDR3 length: 11 residues. Germline V gene sequence: CDR1 MGHRA, CDR2 YSYEKL. Trimming removed 3 bases at V and 7 bases at J, with 6 bases between. CDR3 DNA sequence: TGCGCCAGCAGCCACAGGGTTGGCTACACCTTC. This translates into CASSHRVGYTF.

The chain couples TRBV27 to TRBJ2-7; 10 bases map to TRBD2. Germline CDR1 MNHEY, CDR2 SMNVEV (reference sequence). V was pared by 5 bases and J by 2 bases, with 9 bases of the junction left unmatched. There are 16 residues in the CDR3. CDR3 residues: CASSLSSGLATYEQYF. The CDR3 bases are TGTGCCAGCAGTCTCTCCTCGGGACTAGCGACCTACGAGCAGTACTTC.

The gene calls are TRBV30 and TRBJ1-1; TRBD1 might be the D (5 bases). CDR1 GTSNPN and CDR2 SVGIG come from the germline V gene (reference sequence). The CDR3 extends over 13 amino acids. Trimming took 3 bases from V and 2 from J, leaving 10 bases between them. The CDR3 is CAWSAGLNTEAFF. The CDR3 nucleotides read TGTGCCTGGAGCGCAGGGCTCAACACTGAAGCTTTCTTT.

This clone is a singleton in its sample. The chain recombines TRBV7-3 with TRBJ1-4; a weak D match, TRBD1 (6 bases). CDR1 SGHTA and CDR2 FQGTGA come from the germline V gene. The ends were cut back, 5 bases at V and 4 bases at J, with 14 bases in the middle. This CDR3 has 15 amino acids. CDR3: CASSLHRVINEKLFF. CDR3 in DNA: TGTGCCAGCAGCCTACACAGGGTTATTAATGAAAAACTGTTTTTT. Using reference TRBV7-3 and TRBJ1-4 for the parts outside the CDR3, the full variable domain is GAGVSQTPSNKVTEKGKYVELRCDPISGHTALYWYRQSLGQGPEFLIYFQGTGAADDSGLPNDRFFAVRPEGSVSTLKIQRTERGDSAVYLCASSLHRVINEKLFFGSGTQLSVL.

The sample holds one count of this clone. The rearrangement uses TRBV6-4 and TRBJ2-7; 8 bases are shared with TRBD2. J was trimmed by 4 bases and V by 4 bases; bases with no gene match: 12. Germline CDR1 and CDR2: MRHNA and SNTAGT. The CDR3 spans 16 residues. The chain's CDR3 is CASSGRGKREIYEQYF. The CDR3 DNA sequence: TGTGCCAGCAGTGGCCGGGGGAAGCGGGAGATATACGAGCAGTACTTC.

The chain recombines TRBV29-1 with TRBJ2-7; weak D call: TRBD2 (6 bases). Germline assignment: CDR1 SQVTM and CDR2 ANQGSEA. The CDR3 contains 17 residues. The ends were cut back, 1 base at V and 3 bases at J, with 22 bases in the middle. The CDR3 nucleotides are TGCAGCGTTGAAGGTGTGGGTCGGGAGTCCCGGGTCTACGAGCAGTACTTC. Encoded protein: CSVEGVGRESRVYEQYF.

The chain uses TRBV28 and TRBJ2-7; perhaps TRBD2 as D (5 bases). CDR3 length: 14 residues. V lost 4 bases, J lost 7 bases, and 17 bases lay in between. Germline lookup yields CDR1 MDHEN and CDR2 SYDVKM. The CDR3 region has the DNA TGTGCCAGCAGTTCCCTGGTCGGGGTAAGGGAGCAGTACTTC. Its protein is CASSSLVGVREQYF.

This clone showed up just once. The chain employs TRBV6-1 and TRBJ2-1; 8 bases line up with TRBD2. Unmatched junction bases numbered 6, after V lost 5 bases and J lost 3 bases. CDR3 length: 15 amino acids. CDR1 MNHNS and CDR2 SASEGT come from the germline V gene. The CDR3 protein is CASSHLAGIYNEQFF. DNA for the CDR3: TGTGCCAGCAGTCACCTAGCGGGTATCTACAATGAGCAGTTCTTC.